This is a list of T cell receptor beta chains from one sample in a study of shared clonotypes between healthy human individuals. The table came from immunoSEQ multiplex PCR; TCRdb's copy has only in-frame clones and leaves some out. This table has about 320,000 clones, over 75% appearing once. Sequencing used memory CD8+ T cells sorted from blood. These receptors were obtained from a young man in good health. Both conserved end residues are part of each CDR3. A D gene is named only where the DNA matches it firmly. Only some rows state a clone size, as once, few, many or a class for expanded clones.

TRBV5-1	NA	TRBJ2-7	TRBD2	TGCGCCAGCAGTCCAACTAGCGGGGAGACCTACGAGCAGTACTTC	CASSPTSGETYEQYF
TRBV9	NA	TRBJ2-3	TRBD2	TGTGCCAGCAGCGTAGCGGCTAGCGGGCTGGAAGATACGCAGTATTTT	CASSVAASGLEDTQYF
TRBV2	NA	TRBJ1-1	NA	TGTGCCAGCAGCCTCGTTGAAGCTTTCTTT	CASSLVEAFF
TRBV6-4	NA	TRBJ2-1	TRBD2	TGTGCCAGCAGTGCAAGCGGGGACTCCTACAATGAGCAGTTCTTC	CASSASGDSYNEQFF
TRBV4-1	NA	TRBJ2-3	TRBD1	TGCGCCAGCAGCCAAGCCGTAACAGGGGGCAGTTTAGATACGCAGTATTTT	CASSQAVTGGSLDTQYF
TRBV2	NA	TRBJ1-2	NA	TGTGCCAGCCGGGACTCCGAAAACTATGGCTACACCTTC	CASRDSENYGYTF
TRBV28	NA	TRBJ2-7	TRBD2	TGTGCCAGCAGTTCTTGGACTAGCGGAGTCCACGAGCAGTACTTC	CASSSWTSGVHEQYF
TRBV6-6	NA	TRBJ1-1	NA	TGTGCCAGCGGGGAAGGAGGAGAAGCTTTCTTT	CASGEGGEAFF
TRBV6-5	NA	TRBJ2-7	NA	TGTGCCAGCAGTTACTTTGGTTACGAGCAGTACTTC	CASSYFGYEQYF
TRBV7-2	NA	TRBJ1-2	TRBD1	TGTGCCAGCAGCCTGGACAGGGACTATGGCTACACCTTC	CASSLDRDYGYTF
TRBV27	NA	TRBJ2-7	TRBD2	TGTGCCAGCAGTCCCGGGACTAGCGGGACCTACGAGCAGTACTTC	CASSPGTSGTYEQYF
TRBV14	few	TRBJ2-2	NA	TGTGCCAGCAGCTTGAAGACCGGGGAGCTGTTTTTT	CASSLKTGELFF
TRBV30	NA	TRBJ2-3	NA	TGTGCCTGGAGTCGAACAGGAGACCCTACTAGCACAGATACGCAGTATTTT	CAWSRTGDPTSTDTQYF
TRBV5-3	NA	TRBJ2-5	NA	TGTGCCAGAAGCCACTCCGCGGGACTTGATAAAGAGACCCAGTACTTC	CARSHSAGLDKETQYF
TRBV6-5	NA	TRBJ2-7	TRBD1	TGTGCCAGCAGTTGGGACAGGGTAGCCTACGAGCAGTACTTC	CASSWDRVAYEQYF
TRBV27	NA	TRBJ2-7	NA	TGTGCCAGCAGTTTAGGGGGTACCTACGAGCAGTACTTC	CASSLGGTYEQYF
TRBV4-1	NA	TRBJ2-1	NA	TGCGCCAGCAGCCTCGATCGAGGTCCCTCCTACAATGAGCAGTTCTTC	CASSLDRGPSYNEQFF
TRBV7-9	NA	TRBJ1-4	TRBD1	TGTGCCAGCAGCCGAGGCGGGACAGATGAAAAACTGTTTTTT	CASSRGGTDEKLFF